These 8 T cell receptor beta chains were sequenced from one sample in a study of cytomegalovirus exposure and HLA in healthy donors. Repertoires were generated with immunoSEQ multiplex PCR, while TCRdb's copy carries only in-frame clones and drops some. Altogether 140,000 to 150,000 clones are present, roughly 93% being singletons, with the ten largest covering 1.5% to 2%. Sequencing used PBMCs. Source of these receptors: a man aged 18 to 29 in good health and CMV-seropositive.

This clone is a singleton in its sample. This chain joins TRBV7-9 and TRBJ2-7; D may be TRBD1 (6 bases). This CDR3 spans 13 amino acids. V lost 4 bases and J lost 4, with 11 bases in between. CDR1 and CDR2 from the germline V gene are SEHNR and FQNEAQ (reference sequence). CDR3: CASSSTGKYEQYF. CDR3 nucleotides: TGTGCCAGCAGCTCTACAGGGAAGTACGAGCAGTACTTC.

The chain links TRBV28 to TRBJ1-1; the match to TRBD1 covers 9 bases. The CDR3 totals 17 residues. The junction had 10 bases not matched to a gene; V was cut back by 2 bases and J by 3 bases. Germline V CDR1 and CDR2: MDHEN, SYDVKM. DNA for the CDR3: TGTGCCAGCAGTTTACGGGGACAGGGAAGTTGGCACACTGAAGCTTTCTTT. Translation gives CASSLRGQGSWHTEAFF.

This rearrangement joins TRBV6-1 to TRBJ1-2; a possible D gene is TRBD1 (5 bases). This CDR3 contains 11 residues. The germline CDR1 and CDR2 sequences are MNHNS and SASEGT. CDR3 sequence (DNA): TGTGCTTGGGGCTCTAACTATGGCTACACCTTC. It encodes CAWGSNYGYTF.

The chain carries TRBV5-6 and TRBJ2-3; 7 positions agree with TRBD1. The trim removed 3 bases at V and 3 bases at J, leaving 4 bases unmatched. The CDR3 sequence is 14 residues long. CDR1 is SGHDT and CDR2 is YYEEEE in the germline V gene. The DNA of the CDR3 is TGTGCCAGCAGCTCTAACAGGGGTACAGATACGCAGTATTTT. Translation gives CASSSNRGTDTQYF.

The V call is TRBV18, the J call TRBJ2-1, with a tentative D call TRBD2 (5 bases). Trimming removed 0 bases at V and 8 bases at J, with 14 bases between. The germline gives CDR1 KGHSH, CDR2 LQKENI. CDR3 length equals 15 residues. The CDR3 here is CASSPPGSVSDEQFF. The DNA of the CDR3 is TGTGCCAGCTCACCACCAGGGAGCGTCAGTGATGAGCAGTTCTTC.

The V and J genes are TRBV11-2 and TRBJ2-7; 9 nucleotides line up with TRBD1. Unmatched junction bases numbered 14, after V lost 1 base and J lost 7 bases. The germline V gene has CDR1 SGHAT and CDR2 FQNNGV. The CDR3 contains 17 residues. The DNA of the CDR3 is TGTGCCAGCAGCTTAGCCCCGCCATGGACAGGGGTCTGGGAGCAGTACTTC. Translating gives CASSLAPPWTGVWEQYF.

The chain couples TRBV5-4 to TRBJ1-1, with TRBD1 matching over 12 bases. With 4 bases clipped from V and 7 bases from J, the junction kept 8 bases outside the gene matches. The germline V gene encodes CDR1 SGHNT and CDR2 YYREEE (reference sequence). This CDR3 comprises 15 residues. The CDR3 here is CASSLGTGGFGEAFF. DNA of the CDR3: TGTGCCAGCAGCCTGGGGACAGGGGGCTTTGGTGAAGCTTTCTTT.

The V and J genes are TRBV6-5 and TRBJ1-1; a weak D match, TRBD1 (6 bases). Germline CDR1 and CDR2: MNHEY and SVGAGI. The CDR3 length is 14 residues. Trimming took 5 bases from V and 0 from J, leaving 10 bases between them. For the CDR3, the DNA is TGTGCCAGCAGTCGGACAGCTATGAACACTGAAGCTTTCTTT. The encoded protein is CASSRTAMNTEAFF.